Below are 25 T cell receptor beta chains sequenced from a single sample in a study of response to subunit inactivated influenza vaccine. A single record per CDR3 protein comes from TCRdb applying MiXCR to the RT-PCR reads. The repertoire holds 450,000 to 600,000 distinct CDR3 sequences, with approximately 7.6% as singletons. This specimen was PBMCs from blood, taken roughly 24 months after vaccination. These receptors were collected from a man in his fifties or sixties who received an inactivated influenza vaccine.

The sample holds a few counts of this clonotype. The V and J genes are TRBV5-1 and TRBJ1-1; D not resolved. The V and J ends lost 0 bases and 7 bases respectively, with 10 bases between them. The CDR3 spans 13 residues. The germline V gene has CDR1 SGHRS and CDR2 YFSETQ. In nucleotides, the CDR3 is TGCGCCAGCAGCTTGGCAACGGCGGGTGAAGCTTTCTTT. Amino acid sequence: CASSLATAGEAFF. The full variable domain, its missing parts supplied by reference TRBV5-1 and TRBJ1-1, is KAGVTQTPRYLIKTRGQQVTLSCSPISGHRSVSWYQQTPGQGLQFLFEYFSETQRNKGNFPGRFSGRQFSNSRSEMNVSTLELGDSALYLCASSLATAGEAFFGQGTRLTVV.

At least ten counts were recorded for this clonotype. The chain uses TRBV12-3 or TRBV12-4 and TRBJ2-7; the match to TRBD1 covers 8 bases. V shed 5 bases, J shed 6 bases, and the junction held 12 bases outside the gene matches. The CDR3 extends over 15 amino acids. CDR3 sequence: CASSRQGAAQVEQYF. CDR3 coding DNA: TGTGCCAGCAGTAGGCAGGGGGCGGCACAAGTCGAGCAGTACTTC.

This clonotype showed up just a few times. The chain carries TRBV11-2 and TRBJ2-5; 9 nucleotides align to TRBD1. The trim removed 5 bases at V and 9 bases at J, leaving 4 bases unmatched. The CDR3 is made up of 12 amino acids. Germline values: CDR1 SGHAT, CDR2 FQNNGV. The CDR3 DNA follows: TGTGCCAGCAGCATAGGGACAGGGTCCCAGTACTTC. This codes for CASSIGTGSQYF. Full variable domain (remainder filled in from reference TRBV11-2 and TRBJ2-5): EAGVAQSPRYKIIEKRQSVAFWCNPISGHATLYWYQQILGQGPKLLIQFQNNGVVDDSQLPKDRFSAERLKGVDSTLKIQPAKLEDSAVYLCASSIGTGSQYFGPGTRLLVL.

This clonotype was counted ten times or more. CDR3 in DNA: TGCGCCAGCAGCCAAGATCGTTTTGCGGGGCGTAATGAAAAACTGTTTTTT. It yields the protein CASSQDRFAGRNEKLFF. The chain carries TRBV4-3 and TRBJ1-4, with D tentatively TRBD1 (5 bases). The CDR3 is made up of 17 amino acids. Trimming took off 0 bases at V and 4 bases at J, with 15 bases between the two ends. CDR1 and CDR2 (germline): LGHNA, YSLEER.

This clonotype was found many times. The chain combines TRBV20-1 with TRBJ2-7; 9 bases fit TRBD1. Germline values: CDR1 DFQATT, CDR2 SNEGSKA (reference sequence). The CDR3 is made up of 13 amino acids. Trimming removed 5 bases from V and 4 bases from J; junction bases left unmatched: 6. DNA of the CDR3: TGCAGTGCTCGGGGACAGGGAGGATACGAGCAGTACTTC. Amino acid sequence: CSARGQGGYEQYF.

At least ten counts were recorded for this clonotype. The chain joins TRBV12-3 or TRBV12-4 to TRBJ2-1, with 12 nucleotides matching TRBD2. V shed 6 bases and J 8 bases; nucleotides not matched to a gene: 8. CDR3 size: 15 residues. The CDR3 DNA reads as TGTGCCAGCAGGCCAACTAGCGGGAGGACGGATGAGCAGTTCTTC. It encodes CASRPTSGRTDEQFF.

In this sample, this clonotype turned up a few times. The J gene is TRBJ2-3, the V gene TRBV12-3 or TRBV12-4; D may be TRBD1 (5 bases). This CDR3 spans 16 amino acids. V was cut by 3 bases and J by 0 bases, with 13 bases left in between. The CDR3 sequence: CASSFLQGSSTDTQYF. As DNA, the CDR3 is TGTGCCAGCAGTTTTTTGCAGGGATCTAGCACAGATACGCAGTATTTT.

The J gene is TRBJ2-7, the V gene TRBV11-2; maybe TRBD1 (6 bases). Looked up from germline, CDR1 is SGHAT and CDR2 is FQNNGV. The CDR3 loop spans 15 amino acids. Between the trimmed V and J ends, which lost 1 base and 3 bases, there was a span of 13 bases. CDR3 residues: CASSLGNGDIYEQYF. The DNA of the CDR3 is TGTGCCAGCAGCTTAGGTAACGGGGACATCTACGAGCAGTACTTC.

This clonotype appeared many times. The genes are TRBV11-2 and TRBJ1-3; D gene uncertain. Trimming stripped 2 bases from V and 0 bases from J, with 5 bases between. Germline V gives CDR1 SGHAT, CDR2 FQNNGV. This CDR3 is built from 14 residues. CDR3 in DNA: TGTGCCAGCAGCTTAAGTCCCTCTGGAAACACCATATATTTT. Translating gives CASSLSPSGNTIYF.

This clonotype was counted at least ten times. This chain joins TRBV4-1 and TRBJ2-7; D is uncertain. Germline values: CDR1 MGHRA, CDR2 YSYEKL. V was pared by 4 bases and J by 0 bases, with 13 bases between. The CDR3 runs to 15 residues. The CDR3 DNA reads as TGCGCCAGCAGCCGAAGTGGGCACGGCTCCTACGAGCAGTACTTC. Its protein is CASSRSGHGSYEQYF.

This clonotype has a count of ten or more. V is TRBV9 and J is TRBJ2-3, with 8 bases lining up with TRBD2. The V and J ends lost 4 bases and 0 bases, in that order; junction bases with no gene match: 4. The CDR3 contains 15 residues. Germline CDR1 is SGDLS and CDR2 is YYNGEE. CDR3 loop: CASSITSGSTDTQYF. CDR3 DNA sequence: TGTGCCAGCAGCATAACTAGCGGCAGCACAGATACGCAGTATTTT.

This clonotype was observed a few times. This chain joins TRBV20-1 and TRBJ1-1; D call uncertain. Germline V gene sequence: CDR1 DFQATT, CDR2 SNEGSKA (reference sequence). Trimming left V 6 bases short and J 1 base short, with 9 bases between. This CDR3 is built from 12 residues. In DNA, the CDR3 is TGCAGTGCGTCGGACGAGAACACTGAAGCTTTCTTT. Amino acid sequence: CSASDENTEAFF.

This clonotype was observed many times. The chain combines TRBV11-2 with TRBJ2-5; D possibly corresponds to TRBD2 (5 bases). Trimming pared 5 bases from V and 1 base from J, leaving 14 bases between. Germline CDR1 SGHAT, CDR2 FQNNGV. The CDR3 extends over 15 amino acids. CDR3 sequence (DNA): TGTGCCAGCAGCCTCCTTTCGGGGTTCCAAGAGACCCAGTACTTC. Protein sequence: CASSLLSGFQETQYF. Looking up the rest from reference TRBV11-2 and TRBJ2-5 gives the full variable domain: EAGVAQSPRYKIIEKRQSVAFWCNPISGHATLYWYQQILGQGPKLLIQFQNNGVVDDSQLPKDRFSAERLKGVDSTLKIQPAKLEDSAVYLCASSLLSGFQETQYFGPGTRLLVL.

Many counts were recorded for this clonotype. The chain has TRBV11-1 and TRBJ2-2; D remains ambiguous. The germline V gene has CDR1 SGHAT and CDR2 FQDESV (reference sequence). This CDR3 spans 19 amino acids. V gave up 1 base and J gave up 0 bases, with 18 bases separating them. CDR3: CASSLGFRGSGANTGELFF. The CDR3 DNA is TGTGCCAGCAGCTTAGGCTTTCGAGGCTCCGGTGCGAACACCGGGGAGCTGTTTTTT.

This clonotype has a count of ten or more. The chain couples TRBV14 to TRBJ2-4, with 7 bases lining up with TRBD2. V was clipped by 1 base and J by 6 bases; unmatched bases: 0. Germline V gene lookup returns CDR1 SGHDN and CDR2 FVKESK. CDR3 size: 13 residues. This CDR3 reads CASSQASGNIQYF. CDR3 nucleotide sequence: TGTGCCAGCAGCCAAGCTAGCGGAAACATTCAGTACTTC.

The chain recombines TRBV4-1 with TRBJ1-3; D uncertain. CDR3 length equals 15 residues. Germline CDR1 reads MGHRA; CDR2 reads YSYEKL. Trimming left V 0 bases short and J 0 bases short, with 6 bases between. This CDR3 is CASSQDTYSGNTIYF. The CDR3 bases are TGCGCCAGCAGCCAAGATACCTACTCTGGAAACACCATATATTTT.

The chain recombines TRBV20-1 with TRBJ2-1; D is perhaps TRBD1 or TRBD2 (5 bases each). Deletions cut 6 bases from V and 8 bases from J, with 20 bases between. Germline V CDR1 and CDR2: DFQATT, SNEGSKA (reference sequence). The CDR3 spans 14 residues. CDR3 sequence (DNA): TGCAGTGCCAGGGTCGAGGGGAGTAGGGATGAGCAGTTCTTC. This encodes CSARVEGSRDEQFF.

This clonotype was detected ten times or more. The chain employs TRBV4-3 and TRBJ2-1; TRBD2 agrees at 9 bases. Germline assignment: CDR1 LGHNA and CDR2 YSLEER. The CDR3 extends over 16 amino acids. J lost 4 bases, V lost 3 bases, and 7 bases had no gene match. The chain's CDR3 is CASSHLSGGGYNEQFF. CDR3 sequence (DNA): TGCGCCAGCAGCCACCTTAGCGGGGGTGGGTACAATGAGCAGTTCTTC.

The rearrangement uses TRBV20-1 and TRBJ2-1, with 7 bases aligning to TRBD2. V shed 2 bases, J shed 3 bases, and the junction held 10 bases outside the gene matches. The CDR3 extends over 16 amino acids. CDR1 and CDR2 from the germline V gene are DFQATT and SNEGSKA (reference sequence). The chain's CDR3 is CSARKGKLAGYNEQFF. The CDR3 DNA sequence: TGCAGTGCTAGAAAGGGGAAGTTAGCGGGCTACAATGAGCAGTTCTTC.

The sample holds many counts of this clonotype. The genes are TRBV29-1 and TRBJ2-7, with D perhaps matching TRBD1 (6 bases). V lost 7 bases and J lost 0, with 16 bases in between. Germline loops: CDR1 SQVTM, CDR2 ANQGSEA. The length of the CDR3 is 14 residues. DNA for the CDR3: TGCAGCGCCATGGGGGCAGCTAACTCCTACGAGCAGTACTTC. It codes for CSAMGAANSYEQYF.

This clonotype has just a few counts. V usage is TRBV14 and J usage is TRBJ2-4; D is unresolved. V dropped 0 bases and J dropped 3 bases, with 12 bases sitting between them. The germline CDR1 and CDR2 sequences are SGHDN and FVKESK. This CDR3 has 16 residues. Here the CDR3 DNA reads TGTGCCAGCAGCCAAGATATAGGGCTTGGCAAAAACATTCAGTACTTC. It encodes CASSQDIGLGKNIQYF.

This clonotype turned up a few times. The rearrangement links TRBV7-2 to TRBJ2-3, with 9 bases matching TRBD2. This CDR3 spans 19 amino acids. Germline lookup yields CDR1 SGHTA and CDR2 FQGNSA. Trimming at V came to 0 bases and at J to 6 bases, leaving 16 bases not matched to a gene. The chain's CDR3 is CASSLAPRRGGGAVDTQYF. The CDR3 DNA sequence: TGTGCCAGCAGCTTAGCGCCGCGGAGGGGCGGGGGGGCAGTTGATACGCAGTATTTT.

This clonotype was detected only a few times. The V and J genes are TRBV28 and TRBJ2-2; D might be TRBD1 (5 bases). The germline CDR1 and CDR2 sequences are MDHEN and SYDVKM. Trimming pared 6 bases from V and 2 bases from J, leaving 13 bases between. The CDR3 is made up of 15 amino acids. CDR3 amino acids: CASSWTHTNTGELFF. The CDR3 DNA sequence: TGTGCCAGCAGCTGGACACACACAAACACCGGGGAGCTGTTTTTT.

This clonotype was detected ten times or more. The genes are TRBV12-3 or TRBV12-4 and TRBJ2-7; D ambiguous. V lost 6 bases to trimming and J lost 4 bases, with 10 bases between them. The CDR3 has 12 residues. CDR3 sequence: CASSPETYEQYF. As DNA, the CDR3 is TGTGCCAGCAGCCCGGAGACGTACGAGCAGTACTTC.

This clonotype was seen many times. The chain joins TRBV29-1 to TRBJ1-1; 8 bases are a match to TRBD1. This CDR3 comprises 13 residues. The V gene end was trimmed by 6 bases and the J gene end by 4 bases; junction bases not matched to a gene: 7. The germline gives CDR1 SQVTM, CDR2 ANQGSEA. The DNA of the CDR3 is TGCAGCGTGGCAGGGGGCGGAAGCACTGAAGCTTTCTTT. This encodes CSVAGGGSTEAFF.